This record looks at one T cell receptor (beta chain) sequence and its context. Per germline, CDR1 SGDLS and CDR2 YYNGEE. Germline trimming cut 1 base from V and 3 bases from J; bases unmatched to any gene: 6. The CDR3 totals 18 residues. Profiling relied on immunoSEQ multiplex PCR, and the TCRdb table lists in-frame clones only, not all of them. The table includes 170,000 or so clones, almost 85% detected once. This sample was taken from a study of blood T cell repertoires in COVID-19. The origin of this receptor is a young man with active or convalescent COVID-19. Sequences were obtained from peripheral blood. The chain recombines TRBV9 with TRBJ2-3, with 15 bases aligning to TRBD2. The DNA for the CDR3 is TGTGCCAGCAGCGTACCGGGACTAGCGGGAGGAGGGACAGATACGCAGTATTTT. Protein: CASSVPGLAGGGTDTQYF.